The 21 T cell receptor beta chains listed next were all sequenced from one sample in a study of blood T cell repertoires in COVID-19. Some clones are missing from TCRdb's copy, which holds only in-frame ones; the method was immunoSEQ multiplex PCR. The sample yields about 230,000 clones, approximately 85% seen once. Sequencing was carried out using peripheral blood. Every receptor here comes from a middle-aged man with acute or convalescent COVID-19.

The V call is TRBV9, the J call TRBJ1-6, with a possible D match to TRBD1 (5 bases). V lost 2 bases to trimming and J lost 7 bases, with 10 bases between them. Germline V gives CDR1 SGDLS, CDR2 YYNGEE. There are 14 residues in the CDR3. The CDR3 DNA reads TGTGCCAGCAGCGTCTACCAGGGCAATTCACCCCTCCACTTT. This sequence encodes CASSVYQGNSPLHF.

J is TRBJ2-7 and V is TRBV7-9, with D possibly TRBD2 on 5 matching bases. The CDR3 runs 13 residues. CDR1 and CDR2 from the germline V gene are SEHNR and FQNEAQ (reference sequence). V shed 3 bases and J shed 1 base, with 7 bases lying between them. The CDR3 protein is CASSFGGSYEQYF. CDR3 nucleotides: TGTGCCAGCAGCTTCGGCGGGTCCTACGAGCAGTACTTC.

V usage is TRBV5-1 and J usage is TRBJ1-6, with D tentatively TRBD1 (5 bases). Per the germline V gene, CDR1 is SGHRS and CDR2 is YFSETQ. Trimming cost V 4 bases and J 7 bases, with 6 bases left between them. The CDR3 contains 12 residues. CDR3 amino acids: CASSGGNSPLHF. The CDR3 DNA reads as TGCGCCAGCAGCGGGGGGAATTCACCCCTCCACTTT.

The chain employs TRBV3-1 (or the pseudogene TRBV3-2) and TRBJ1-3; D not resolved. V was pared by 4 bases and J by 0 bases, with 16 bases between. Germline V gives CDR1 LGHDT, CDR2 YNNKEL (reference sequence). CDR3 length: 17 residues. The CDR3 here is CASSPMGDLSSGNTIYF. CDR3 in DNA: TGTGCCAGCAGCCCCATGGGAGACCTTAGCTCTGGAAACACCATATATTTT.

The rearrangement links TRBV5-6 to TRBJ1-5, with TRBD1 as a possible D gene (5 bases). The CDR3 length is 14 residues. Germline CDR1 reads SGHDT; CDR2 reads YYEEEE. V lost 0 bases and J 4 bases, leaving 8 bases between the germline ends. As DNA, the CDR3 is TGTGCCAGCAGCTTGGAGGGGTGGAATCAGCCCCAGCATTTT. Translation gives CASSLEGWNQPQHF.

The rearrangement uses TRBV12-3 or TRBV12-4 and TRBJ1-1; tentative D call: TRBD1 (6 bases). V lost 5 bases and J 11 bases, leaving 15 bases between the germline ends. There are 12 residues in the CDR3. The CDR3 DNA reads as TGTGCCAGCAGTCGACAGGTTTTGGGGGCTTTCTTT. It encodes CASSRQVLGAFF.

The chain couples TRBV25-1 to TRBJ1-1; 12 bases are a match to TRBD1. With 6 bases clipped from V and 0 bases from J, the junction kept 2 bases outside the gene matches. Germline values: CDR1 MGHDK, CDR2 SYGVNS. This CDR3 spans 15 amino acids. CDR3 DNA sequence: TGTGCCAGCAGGAGGGACAGGGGGCTGAACACTGAAGCTTTCTTT. Protein sequence: CASRRDRGLNTEAFF.

This chain links TRBV30 with TRBJ1-2, with TRBD1 matching over 8 bases. In germline, CDR1 is GTSNPN, CDR2 SVGIG (reference sequence). The CDR3 runs to 16 residues. J was trimmed by 5 bases and V by 2 bases; bases with no gene match: 13. The CDR3 nucleotides read TGTGCCTGGAGTACCCCTCGGACAGGGAGTCGATATGGCTACACCTTC. Translation: CAWSTPRTGSRYGYTF.

The V gene is TRBV7-2, the J gene TRBJ1-5, with D perhaps matching TRBD1 (6 bases). CDR1 and CDR2 (germline): SGHTA, FQGNSA. CDR3 length: 15 residues. V was cut by 1 base and J by 6 bases, with 13 bases left in between. This CDR3 is CASSLGVQGSQPQHF. DNA for the CDR3: TGTGCCAGCAGCTTAGGGGTACAGGGAAGTCAGCCCCAGCATTTT. The whole variable domain, remainder taken from reference TRBV7-2 and TRBJ1-5, is GAGVSQSPSNKVTEKGKDVELRCDPISGHTALYWYRQSLGQGLEFLIYFQGNSAPDKSGLPSDRFSAERTGGSVSTLTIQRTQQEDSAVYLCASSLGVQGSQPQHFGDGTRLSIL.

The rearrangement uses TRBV6-5 and TRBJ1-5; D is uncertain. CDR3 size: 12 residues. The V end was cut by 4 bases, the J end by 7 bases, with 8 bases between. Germline V CDR1 and CDR2: MNHEY, SVGAGI. CDR3 sequence reads: CASSLEGQPQHF. The CDR3 DNA reads TGTGCCAGCAGTTTGGAGGGACAGCCCCAGCATTTT.

The genes are TRBV2 and TRBJ1-2; D may be TRBD1 (6 bases). This CDR3 has 13 residues. With 6 bases removed from V and 2 bases from J, the gap between germline ends came to 10 bases. Germline CDR1 SNHLY, CDR2 FYNNEI. The CDR3 here is CASRIGQNYGYTF. The CDR3, as DNA: TGTGCCAGCAGGATCGGACAGAACTATGGCTACACCTTC.

The chain couples TRBV5-1 to TRBJ1-1, with 7 bases matching TRBD1. Germline CDR1 SGHRS, CDR2 YFSETQ. V shed 4 bases and J 4 bases; nucleotides not matched to a gene: 10. CDR3 length equals 15 residues. The CDR3 loop is CASSLVTGSATEAFF. As DNA, the CDR3 is TGCGCCAGCAGCCTAGTGACAGGGTCGGCCACTGAAGCTTTCTTT.

The chain joins TRBV3-1 (or the pseudogene TRBV3-2) to TRBJ1-2; TRBD1 might be the D (6 bases). CDR1 is LGHDT and CDR2 is YNNKEL in the germline V gene (reference sequence). V lost 1 base to trimming and J lost 0 bases, with 15 bases between them. The CDR3 sequence is 17 residues long. This chain's CDR3 is CASSQVPGTPANYGYTF. The CDR3 region has the DNA TGTGCCAGCAGCCAAGTTCCAGGGACACCAGCTAACTATGGCTACACCTTC.

The rearrangement uses TRBV7-3 and TRBJ1-1; 9 bases line up with TRBD1. The CDR3 has 15 amino acids. V was pared by 6 bases and J by 2 bases, with 7 bases of the junction left unmatched. Looked up from germline, CDR1 is SGHTA and CDR2 is FQGTGA. CDR3 nucleotide sequence: TGTGCCAGCAGTCAACAGGGGGCCGCCAACACTGAAGCTTTCTTT. It specifies CASSQQGAANTEAFF. Full variable domain (outside the CDR3, taken from reference TRBV7-3 and TRBJ1-1): GAGVSQTPSNKVTEKGKYVELRCDPISGHTALYWYRQSLGQGPEFLIYFQGTGAADDSGLPNDRFFAVRPEGSVSTLKIQRTERGDSAVYLCASSQQGAANTEAFFGQGTRLTVV.

The chain employs TRBV5-1 and TRBJ1-1; TRBD1 matches 7 bases. V trimming: 0 bases; J trimming: 0 bases; junction bases outside the gene matches: 5. The CDR3 has 16 residues. Germline V gives CDR1 SGHRS, CDR2 YFSETQ. CDR3 DNA sequence: TGCGCCAGCAGCTTGGACAGGGGCACCCTGAACACTGAAGCTTTCTTT. Its protein product is CASSLDRGTLNTEAFF.

The J gene is TRBJ2-2, the V gene TRBV3-1 (or the pseudogene TRBV3-2), with D uncertain. Trimming took off 2 bases at V and 2 bases at J, with 3 bases between the two ends. The length of the CDR3 is 13 residues. CDR1 and CDR2 (germline): LGHDT, YNNKEL (reference sequence). The CDR3 nucleotides read TGTGCCAGCAGCCAATCAAACACCGGGGAGCTGTTTTTT. It yields the protein CASSQSNTGELFF.

V usage is TRBV30 and J usage is TRBJ2-7; TRBD1 is a possible D gene (6 bases). The germline gives CDR1 GTSNPN, CDR2 SVGIG (reference sequence). CDR3 length: 12 residues. V was cut by 4 bases and J by 5 bases, with 12 bases left in between. For the CDR3, the DNA is TGTGCCTGGACACAGGGAAGCCACGAGCAGTACTTC. Protein: CAWTQGSHEQYF.

The DNA for the CDR3 is TGTGCCAGCGCACAACTTCCGGGACACGAAAAACTGTTTTTT. This codes for CASAQLPGHEKLFF. This chain links TRBV27 with TRBJ1-4; possible D gene TRBD1, 6 bases. V was shortened by 8 bases and J by 8 bases, with 18 bases between the two germline ends. Looked up from germline, CDR1 is MNHEY and CDR2 is SMNVEV (reference sequence). This CDR3 region has 14 residues.

The rearrangement joins TRBV3-1 (or the pseudogene TRBV3-2) to TRBJ1-3; no firm D call. The V end lost 0 bases, the J end lost 0 bases, and 12 bases lay between the germline ends. CDR1 LGHDT and CDR2 YNNKEL come from the germline V gene (reference sequence). The length of the CDR3 is 17 residues. CDR3 sequence (DNA): TGTGCCAGCAGCCAAGATGTCTCCCCTAGCTCTGGAAACACCATATATTTT. Amino acid sequence: CASSQDVSPSSGNTIYF.

J is TRBJ1-1 and V is TRBV14, with D uncertain. CDR1 SGHDN and CDR2 FVKESK come from the germline V gene. Trimming left V 0 bases short and J 4 bases short, with 6 bases between. This CDR3 is 13 amino acids long. The CDR3 loop is CASSQDIATEAFF. The CDR3 DNA sequence: TGTGCCAGCAGCCAAGATATAGCCACTGAAGCTTTCTTT.

This chain connects TRBV6-5 to TRBJ1-5, with D possibly TRBD1 on 5 matching bases. This CDR3 has 14 amino acids. Trimming cost V 4 bases and J 5 bases, with 12 bases left between them. Looked up from germline, CDR1 is MNHEY and CDR2 is SVGAGI. For the CDR3, the DNA is TGTGCCAGCAGTTCTCAGGGCCTGCATCAGCCCCAGCATTTT. Amino acids: CASSSQGLHQPQHF.